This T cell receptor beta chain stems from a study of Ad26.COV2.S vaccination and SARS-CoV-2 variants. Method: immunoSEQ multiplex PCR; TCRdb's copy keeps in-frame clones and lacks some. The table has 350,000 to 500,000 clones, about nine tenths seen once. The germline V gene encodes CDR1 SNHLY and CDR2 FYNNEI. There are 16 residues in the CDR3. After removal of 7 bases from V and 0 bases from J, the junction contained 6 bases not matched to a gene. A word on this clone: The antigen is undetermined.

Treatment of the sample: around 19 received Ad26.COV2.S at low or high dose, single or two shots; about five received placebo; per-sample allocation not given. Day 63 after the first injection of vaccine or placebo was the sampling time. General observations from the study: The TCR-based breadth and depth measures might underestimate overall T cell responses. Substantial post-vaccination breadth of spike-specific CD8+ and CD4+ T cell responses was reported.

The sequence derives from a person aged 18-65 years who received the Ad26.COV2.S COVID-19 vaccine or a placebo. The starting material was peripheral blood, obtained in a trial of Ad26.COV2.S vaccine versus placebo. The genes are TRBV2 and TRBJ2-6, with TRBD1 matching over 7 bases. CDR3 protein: CASNPGGNSGANVLTF. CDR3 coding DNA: TGTGCCAGCAACCCAGGGGGTAACTCTGGGGCCAACGTCCTGACTTTC.